The present T cell receptor beta chain was sequenced within a study of T cell responses to AZD1222 COVID-19 vaccine. The table came from immunoSEQ multiplex PCR; TCRdb's copy has only in-frame clones and leaves some out. The table records some 190,000 clones, roughly 94% of them present only once. Turning to this clone: As yet, its antigen is unknown.

Study results and caveats: The number of AZD1222 recipients seropositive at baseline was only six. Targeting of unmutated variant regions was reportedly seen in nearly half of spike-specific TCRs. All repertoire sampling was performed exclusively after the peak T cell response. Possibly, clonal diversity was underestimated; donors were largely white British and included more females.

The germline V gene encodes CDR1 SGDLS and CDR2 YYNGEE. CDR3 length equals 14 residues. V lost 3 bases to trimming and J lost 4 bases, with 13 bases between them. This receptor was obtained from an adult who received the MenACWY meningococcal vaccine as a control. The chain couples TRBV9 to TRBJ2-5; the D gene is possibly TRBD1 (5 bases). The source material was peripheral blood, sampled 28 days after the second dose of the MenACWY control vaccine. The chain's CDR3 is CASSGKGAPETQYF. The CDR3 nucleotides are TGTGCCAGCAGCGGGAAAGGGGCTCCAGAGACCCAGTACTTC.